The TCR beta chain under discussion was sequenced for a study of CD8+ T cells in alopecia areata. Study in general: Treated patients swallowed 5 to 10 mg of oral tofacitinib twice daily.

Treatment given: oral pan-JAK inhibitor, 5-10 mg twice daily. The study team obtained lesional scalp punch biopsies and peripheral blood from alopecia areata patients. Regarding this clone: As yet, its antigen is unknown.

General study results and limits: Affected scalp, especially in alopecia totalis/universalis, had a higher clonality than normal scalp did.

The CDR3 has 16 amino acids. Germline V CDR1 and CDR2: MNHEY, SMNVEV (reference sequence). J lost 5 bases, V lost 6 bases, and 14 bases had no gene match. RNA, once extracted, was reverse transcribed into cDNA for use as the sequencing template. Assay used: immunoSEQ multiplex PCR; TCRdb lists only in-frame clones, some missing. The data contain about 140,000 clones, approximately 86% of them singletons. Sequencing used CD8+ T cells sorted from blood, obtained at week 4, from a patient treated with tofacitinib. This sequence joins TRBV27 and TRBJ2-7; 9 bases line up with TRBD1. This TCR derives from a human donor with alopecia areata. As DNA, the CDR3 is TGTGCCAGCAGACAAAACCCGGGACAGGGCATCCACGAGCAGTACTTC. It encodes CASRQNPGQGIHEQYF.